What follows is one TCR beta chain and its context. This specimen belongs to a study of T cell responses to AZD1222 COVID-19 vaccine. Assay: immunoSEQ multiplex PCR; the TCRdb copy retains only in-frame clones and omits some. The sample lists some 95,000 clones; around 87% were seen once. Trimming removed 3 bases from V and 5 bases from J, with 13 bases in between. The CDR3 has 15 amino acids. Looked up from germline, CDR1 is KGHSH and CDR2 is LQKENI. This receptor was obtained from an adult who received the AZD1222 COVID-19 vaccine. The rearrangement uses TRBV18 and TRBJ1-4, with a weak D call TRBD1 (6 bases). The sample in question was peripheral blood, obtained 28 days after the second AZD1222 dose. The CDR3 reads CASSPRQGPNEKLFF. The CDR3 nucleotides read TGTGCCAGCTCACCCCGCCAGGGGCCAAATGAAAAACTGTTTTTT.